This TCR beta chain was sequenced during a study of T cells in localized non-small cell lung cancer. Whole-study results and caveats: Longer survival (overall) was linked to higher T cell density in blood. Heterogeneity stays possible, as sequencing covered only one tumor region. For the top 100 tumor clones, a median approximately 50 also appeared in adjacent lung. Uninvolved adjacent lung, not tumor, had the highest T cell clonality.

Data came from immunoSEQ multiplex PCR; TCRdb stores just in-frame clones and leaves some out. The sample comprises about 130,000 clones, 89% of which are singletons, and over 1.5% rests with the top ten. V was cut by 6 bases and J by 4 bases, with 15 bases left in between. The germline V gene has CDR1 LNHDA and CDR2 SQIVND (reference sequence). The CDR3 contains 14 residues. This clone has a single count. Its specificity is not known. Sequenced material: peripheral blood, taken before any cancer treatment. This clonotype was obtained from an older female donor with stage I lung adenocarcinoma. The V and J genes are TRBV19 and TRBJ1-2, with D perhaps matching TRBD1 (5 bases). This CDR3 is CASSPAAGGYGYTF. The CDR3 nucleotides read TGTGCCAGTAGCCCCGCGGCGGGGGGCTATGGCTACACCTTC.